This T cell receptor (beta chain) was sequenced in a study of control samples from healthy donors and cancer patients. Looked up from germline, CDR1 is ENHRY and CDR2 is SYGVKD. The ends were cut back, 11 bases at V and 4 bases at J, with 17 bases in the middle. This CDR3 has 13 amino acids. The table came from immunoSEQ multiplex PCR; TCRdb's copy has only in-frame clones and leaves some out. Of roughly 120,000 clones listed, around 87% are singletons. The source of this sequence is a man aged 30-40 years in good health. The sequenced material came from blood. The V and J genes are TRBV10-3 and TRBJ1-2; D ambiguous. Written as DNA, the CDR3 is TGTGCCGCTTACACCGGAGGTGCCTATGGCTACACCTTC. Translation gives CAAYTGGAYGYTF.